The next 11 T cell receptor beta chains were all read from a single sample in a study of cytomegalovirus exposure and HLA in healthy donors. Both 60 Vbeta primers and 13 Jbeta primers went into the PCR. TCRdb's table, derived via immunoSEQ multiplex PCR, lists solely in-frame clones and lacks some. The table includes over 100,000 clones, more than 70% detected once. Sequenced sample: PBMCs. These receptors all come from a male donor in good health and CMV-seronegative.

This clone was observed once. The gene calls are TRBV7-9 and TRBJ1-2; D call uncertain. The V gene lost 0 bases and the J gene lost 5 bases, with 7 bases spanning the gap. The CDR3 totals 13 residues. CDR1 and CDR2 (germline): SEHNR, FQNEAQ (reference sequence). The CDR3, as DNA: TGTGCCAGCAGCTTAGCAATCGGGTATGGCTACACCTTC. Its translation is CASSLAIGYGYTF. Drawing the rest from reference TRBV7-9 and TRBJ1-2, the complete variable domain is DTGVSQNPRHKITKRGQNVTFRCDPISEHNRLYWYRQTLGQGPEFLTYFQNEAQLEKSRLLSDRFSAERPKGSFSTLEIQRTEQGDSAMYLCASSLAIGYGYTFGSGTRLTVV.

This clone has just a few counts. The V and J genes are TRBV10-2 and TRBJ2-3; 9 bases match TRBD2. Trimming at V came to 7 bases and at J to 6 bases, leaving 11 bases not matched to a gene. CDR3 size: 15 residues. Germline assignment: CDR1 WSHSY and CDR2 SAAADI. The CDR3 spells CASKLERGAPDTQYF. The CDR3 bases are TGCGCCAGCAAGCTTGAGCGGGGGGCCCCCGATACGCAGTATTTT.

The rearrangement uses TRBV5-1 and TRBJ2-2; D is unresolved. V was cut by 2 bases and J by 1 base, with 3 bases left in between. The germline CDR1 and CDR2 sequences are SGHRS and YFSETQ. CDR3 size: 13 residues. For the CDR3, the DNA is TGCGCCAGCAGCTTTCAGAACACCGGGGAGCTGTTTTTT. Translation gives CASSFQNTGELFF.

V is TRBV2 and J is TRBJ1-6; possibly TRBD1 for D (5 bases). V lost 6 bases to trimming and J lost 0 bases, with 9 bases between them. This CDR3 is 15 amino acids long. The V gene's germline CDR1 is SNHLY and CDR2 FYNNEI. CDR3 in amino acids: CASSGQGSYNSPLHF. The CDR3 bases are TGTGCCAGCAGCGGTCAGGGCTCCTATAATTCACCCCTCCACTTT.

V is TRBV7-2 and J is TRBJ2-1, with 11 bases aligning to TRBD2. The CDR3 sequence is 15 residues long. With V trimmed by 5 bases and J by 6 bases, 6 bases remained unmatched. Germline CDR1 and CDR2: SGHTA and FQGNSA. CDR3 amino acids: CASSLLAGGRNEQFF. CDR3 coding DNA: TGTGCCAGCAGCCTCTTAGCGGGGGGGCGCAATGAGCAGTTCTTC.

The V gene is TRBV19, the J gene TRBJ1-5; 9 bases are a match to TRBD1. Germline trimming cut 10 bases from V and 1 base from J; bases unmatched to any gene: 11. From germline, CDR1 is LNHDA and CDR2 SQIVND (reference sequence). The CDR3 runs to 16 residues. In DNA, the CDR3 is TGTGCCACCTCGGGACAGGGCATCGGAAGCAATCAGCCCCAGCATTTT. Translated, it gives CATSGQGIGSNQPQHF.

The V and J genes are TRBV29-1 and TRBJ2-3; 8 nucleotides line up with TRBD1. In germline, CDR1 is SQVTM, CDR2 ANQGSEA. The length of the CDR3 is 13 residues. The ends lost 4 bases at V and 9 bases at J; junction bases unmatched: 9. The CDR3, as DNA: TGCAGCGTTGGCCAGGGGGCAGTTCGAACGCAGTATTTT. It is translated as CSVGQGAVRTQYF.

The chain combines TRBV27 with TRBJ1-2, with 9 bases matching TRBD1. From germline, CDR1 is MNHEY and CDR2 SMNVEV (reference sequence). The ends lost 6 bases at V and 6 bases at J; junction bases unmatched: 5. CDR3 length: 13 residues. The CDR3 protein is CASRRDRVDGYTF. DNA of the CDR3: TGTGCCAGCAGACGGGACAGGGTTGATGGCTACACCTTC.

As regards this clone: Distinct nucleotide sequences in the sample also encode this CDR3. CDR3 bases: TGTGCCAGCAGGCCTGGGACAGAGAGATCACCCCTCCACTTT. Protein: CASRPGTERSPLHF. The chain links TRBV2 to TRBJ1-6, with TRBD1 identical over 7 bases. Per the germline V gene, CDR1 is SNHLY and CDR2 is FYNNEI. The CDR3 covers 14 residues. V dropped 6 bases and J dropped 10; count of bases not matched to a gene: 9.

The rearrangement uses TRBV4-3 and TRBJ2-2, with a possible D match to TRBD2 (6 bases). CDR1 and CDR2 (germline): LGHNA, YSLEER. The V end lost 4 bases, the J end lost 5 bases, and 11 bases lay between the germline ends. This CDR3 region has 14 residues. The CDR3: CASSRGLDTGELFF. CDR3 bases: TGCGCCAGCAGCCGGGGACTGGATACCGGGGAGCTGTTTTTT.

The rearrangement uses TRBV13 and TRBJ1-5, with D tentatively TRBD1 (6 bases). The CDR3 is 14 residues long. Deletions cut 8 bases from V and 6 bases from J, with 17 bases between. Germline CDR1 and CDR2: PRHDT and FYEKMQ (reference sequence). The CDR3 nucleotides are TGTGCCAGCTCGACGGGGGGGCAAGGTCAGCCCCAGCATTTT. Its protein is CASSTGGQGQPQHF.